This TCR beta chain is from a study of shared clonotypes between healthy human individuals. Clones were read by immunoSEQ multiplex PCR, and TCRdb kept only the in-frame ones, dropping some. The sample shows 300,000 to 400,000 clones, under 80% of them seen only once. Looked up from germline, CDR1 is LGHNA and CDR2 is YSLEER. The CDR3 has 18 residues. Trimming shortened V by 5 bases and J by 1 base, and 21 bases separated the two germline ends. Sequencing was done on a sample of memory CD4+ T cells sorted from blood. Subset reported: CD45RA-negative fraction. V and J are TRBV4-3 and TRBJ2-1; tentative D call: TRBD1 (6 bases). The sequence was obtained from a man aged 25-45 years in good health. Here the CDR3 DNA reads TGCGCCAGCAGCTACCGCAGGGGCCCTAAACCGTCCTACAATGAGCAGTTCTTC. Its protein product is CASSYRRGPKPSYNEQFF.